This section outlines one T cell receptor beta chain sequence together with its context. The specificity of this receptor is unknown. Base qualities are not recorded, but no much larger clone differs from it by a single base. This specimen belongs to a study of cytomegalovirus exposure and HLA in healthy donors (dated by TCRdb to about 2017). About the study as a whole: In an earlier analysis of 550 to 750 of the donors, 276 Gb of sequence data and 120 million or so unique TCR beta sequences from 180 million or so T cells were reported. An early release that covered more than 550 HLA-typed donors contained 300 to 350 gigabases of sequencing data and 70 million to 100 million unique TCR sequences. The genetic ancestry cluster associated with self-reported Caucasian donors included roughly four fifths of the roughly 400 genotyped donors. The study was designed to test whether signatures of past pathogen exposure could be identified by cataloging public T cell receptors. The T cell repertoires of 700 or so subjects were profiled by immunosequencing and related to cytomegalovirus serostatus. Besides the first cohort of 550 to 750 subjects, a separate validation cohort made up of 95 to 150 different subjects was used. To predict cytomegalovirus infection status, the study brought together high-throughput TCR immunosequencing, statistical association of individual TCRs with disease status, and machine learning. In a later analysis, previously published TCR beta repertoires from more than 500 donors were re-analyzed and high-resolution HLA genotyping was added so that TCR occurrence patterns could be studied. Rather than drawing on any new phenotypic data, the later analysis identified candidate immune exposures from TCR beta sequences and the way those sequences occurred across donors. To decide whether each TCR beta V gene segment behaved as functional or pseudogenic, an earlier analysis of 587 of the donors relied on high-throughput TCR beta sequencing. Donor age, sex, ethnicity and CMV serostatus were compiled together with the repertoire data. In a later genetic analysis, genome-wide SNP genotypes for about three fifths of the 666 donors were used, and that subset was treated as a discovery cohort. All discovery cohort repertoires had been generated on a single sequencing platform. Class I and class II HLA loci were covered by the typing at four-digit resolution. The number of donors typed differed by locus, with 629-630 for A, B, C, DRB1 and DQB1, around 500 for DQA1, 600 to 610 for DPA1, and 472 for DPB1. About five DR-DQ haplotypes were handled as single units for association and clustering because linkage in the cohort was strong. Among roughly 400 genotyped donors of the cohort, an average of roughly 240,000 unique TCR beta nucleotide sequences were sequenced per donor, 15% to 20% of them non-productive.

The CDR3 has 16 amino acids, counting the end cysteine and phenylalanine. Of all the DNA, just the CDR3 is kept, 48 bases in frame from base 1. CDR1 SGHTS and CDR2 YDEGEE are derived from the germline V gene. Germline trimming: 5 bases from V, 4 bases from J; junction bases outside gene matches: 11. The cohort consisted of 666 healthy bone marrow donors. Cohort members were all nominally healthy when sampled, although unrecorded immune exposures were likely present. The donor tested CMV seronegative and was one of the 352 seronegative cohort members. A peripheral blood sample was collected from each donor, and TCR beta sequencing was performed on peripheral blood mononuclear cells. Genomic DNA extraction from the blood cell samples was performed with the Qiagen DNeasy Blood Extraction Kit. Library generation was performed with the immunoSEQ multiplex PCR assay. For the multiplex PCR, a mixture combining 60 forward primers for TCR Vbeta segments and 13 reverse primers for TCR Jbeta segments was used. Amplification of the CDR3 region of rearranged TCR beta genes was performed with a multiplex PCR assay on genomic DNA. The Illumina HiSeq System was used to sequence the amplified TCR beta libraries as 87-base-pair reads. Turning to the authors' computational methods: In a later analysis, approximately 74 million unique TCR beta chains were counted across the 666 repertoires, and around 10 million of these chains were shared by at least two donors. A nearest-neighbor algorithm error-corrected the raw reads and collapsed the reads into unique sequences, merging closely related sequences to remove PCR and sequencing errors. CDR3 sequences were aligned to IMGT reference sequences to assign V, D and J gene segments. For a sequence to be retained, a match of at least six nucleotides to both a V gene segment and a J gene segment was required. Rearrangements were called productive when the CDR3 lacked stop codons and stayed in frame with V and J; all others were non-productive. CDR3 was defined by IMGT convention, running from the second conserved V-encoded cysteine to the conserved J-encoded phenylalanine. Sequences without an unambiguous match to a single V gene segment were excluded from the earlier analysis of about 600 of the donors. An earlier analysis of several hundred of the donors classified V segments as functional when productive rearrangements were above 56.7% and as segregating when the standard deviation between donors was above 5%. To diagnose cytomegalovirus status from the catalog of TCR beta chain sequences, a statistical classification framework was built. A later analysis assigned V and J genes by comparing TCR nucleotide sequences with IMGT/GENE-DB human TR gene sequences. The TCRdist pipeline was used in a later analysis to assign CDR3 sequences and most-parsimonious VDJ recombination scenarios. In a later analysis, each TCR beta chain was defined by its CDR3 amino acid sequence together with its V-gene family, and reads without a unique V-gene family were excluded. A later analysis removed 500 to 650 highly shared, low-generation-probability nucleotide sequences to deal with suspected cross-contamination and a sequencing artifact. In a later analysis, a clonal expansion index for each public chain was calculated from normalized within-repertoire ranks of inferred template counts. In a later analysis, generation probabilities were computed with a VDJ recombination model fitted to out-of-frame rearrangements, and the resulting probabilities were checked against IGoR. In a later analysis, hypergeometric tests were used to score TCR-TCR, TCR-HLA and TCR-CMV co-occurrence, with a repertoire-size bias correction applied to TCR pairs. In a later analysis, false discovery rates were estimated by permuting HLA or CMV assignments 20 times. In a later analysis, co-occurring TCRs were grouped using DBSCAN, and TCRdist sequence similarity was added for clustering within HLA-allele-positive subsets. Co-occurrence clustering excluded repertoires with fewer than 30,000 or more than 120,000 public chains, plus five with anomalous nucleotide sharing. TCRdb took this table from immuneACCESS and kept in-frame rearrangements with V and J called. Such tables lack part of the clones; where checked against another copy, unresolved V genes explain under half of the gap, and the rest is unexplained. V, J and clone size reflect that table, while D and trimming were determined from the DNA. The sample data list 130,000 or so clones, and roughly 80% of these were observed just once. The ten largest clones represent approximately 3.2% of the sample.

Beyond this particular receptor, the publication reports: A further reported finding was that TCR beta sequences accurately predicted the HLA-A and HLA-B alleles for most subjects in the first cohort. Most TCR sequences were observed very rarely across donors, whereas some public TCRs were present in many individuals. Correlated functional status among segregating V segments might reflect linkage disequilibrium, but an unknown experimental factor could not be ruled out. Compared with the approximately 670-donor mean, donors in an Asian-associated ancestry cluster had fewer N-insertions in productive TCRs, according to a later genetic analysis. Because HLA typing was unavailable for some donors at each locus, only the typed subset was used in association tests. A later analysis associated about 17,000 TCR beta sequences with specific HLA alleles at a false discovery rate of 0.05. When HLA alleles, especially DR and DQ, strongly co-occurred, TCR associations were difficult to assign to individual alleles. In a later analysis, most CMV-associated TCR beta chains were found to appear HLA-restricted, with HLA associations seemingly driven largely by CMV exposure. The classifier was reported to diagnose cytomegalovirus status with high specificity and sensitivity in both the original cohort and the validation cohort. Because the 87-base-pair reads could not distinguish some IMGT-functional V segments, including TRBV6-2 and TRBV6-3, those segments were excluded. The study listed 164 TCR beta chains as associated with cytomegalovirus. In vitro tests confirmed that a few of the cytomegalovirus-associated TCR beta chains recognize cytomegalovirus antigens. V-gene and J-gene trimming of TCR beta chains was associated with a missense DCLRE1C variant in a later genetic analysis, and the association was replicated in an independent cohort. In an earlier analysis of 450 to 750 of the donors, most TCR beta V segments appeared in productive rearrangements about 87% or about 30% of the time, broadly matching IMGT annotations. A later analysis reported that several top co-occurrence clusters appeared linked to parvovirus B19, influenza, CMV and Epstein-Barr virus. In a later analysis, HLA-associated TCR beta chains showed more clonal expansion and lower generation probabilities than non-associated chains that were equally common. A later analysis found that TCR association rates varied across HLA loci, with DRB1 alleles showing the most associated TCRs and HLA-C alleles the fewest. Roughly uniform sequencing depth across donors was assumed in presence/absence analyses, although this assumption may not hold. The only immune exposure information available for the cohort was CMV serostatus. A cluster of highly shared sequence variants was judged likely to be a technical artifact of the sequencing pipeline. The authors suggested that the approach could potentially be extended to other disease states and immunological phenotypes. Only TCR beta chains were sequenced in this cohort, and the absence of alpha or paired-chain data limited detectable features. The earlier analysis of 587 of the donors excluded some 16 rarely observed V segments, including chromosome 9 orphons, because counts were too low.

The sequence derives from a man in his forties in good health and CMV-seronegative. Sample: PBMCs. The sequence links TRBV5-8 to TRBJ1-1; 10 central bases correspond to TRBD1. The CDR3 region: CASRPDRGRVGTEAFF. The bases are TGTGCCAGCAGGCCAGACAGGGGGCGGGTAGGCACTGAAGCTTTCTTT.